This T cell receptor (beta chain) originates from a study of blood T cell repertoires in COVID-19. Study in general: From the United States, Italy and Spain came samples of acute and convalescent COVID-19. Sources were T cells, B-cell-depleted T cells, or PBMCs; the material itself was cDNA or gDNA.

Methods used by the authors: For nucleated cells, counts were estimated from reference gene primer amplification. Produced via immunoSEQ multiplex PCR; TCRdb's table is partial and in-frame only. That table is the source of V, J and clone size, and D and trimming were worked out from the DNA. Of approximately 99,000 clones in the sample, approximately 86% were seen once. Sequences were obtained from peripheral blood. The receptor comes from a woman aged 55-69 years in a cohort sampled during active or convalescent COVID-19.

CDR3 in amino acids: CASSSGLAGVETQYF. In DNA form, the CDR3 reads TGTGCCAGCAGCTCGGGACTAGCGGGAGTCGAGACCCAGTACTTC. The V call is TRBV7-9, the J call TRBJ2-5; 14 nucleotides agree with TRBD2. The CDR3 contains 15 residues. J gave up 5 bases and V 4 bases, and 3 bases lay outside the gene matches. The germline gives CDR1 SEHNR, CDR2 FQNEAQ (reference sequence).